Shown below are 14 T cell receptor beta chains from a single sample sequenced in a study of T cell changes during pregnancy in multiple sclerosis. Only in-frame clones appear in the TCRdb table, and some are missing; sequencing was by immunoSEQ multiplex PCR. The top ten hold less than 2% of the sample, which has some 94,000 clones, more than 85% seen once. The specimen was peripheral blood, collected in the first trimester of pregnancy. Receptors originate from a female donor with multiple sclerosis, enrolled in a pregnancy study.

This chain links TRBV29-1 with TRBJ2-3, with 7 bases identical to TRBD1. Germline loops: CDR1 SQVTM, CDR2 ANQGSEA. V lost 7 bases, J lost 6 bases, and 7 bases stayed unmatched. There are 12 residues in the CDR3. CDR3 nucleotide sequence: TGCAGCGGACAGGGATCAAGGGATACGCAGTATTTT. Residues: CSGQGSRDTQYF.

The chain uses TRBV28 and TRBJ1-2, with 8 bases that match TRBD1. Losses at the gene ends were 5 bases for V and 8 bases for J; bases not matched to a gene: 7. This CDR3 has 13 amino acids. CDR1 is MDHEN and CDR2 is SYDVKM in the germline V gene. The CDR3 region has the DNA TGTGCCAGCAGTCTGGACAGGGTCAAGGGCTACACCTTC. Translating gives CASSLDRVKGYTF.

J is TRBJ1-1 and V is TRBV7-9; TRBD1 aligns across 8 bases. The trim removed 5 bases at V and 6 bases at J, leaving 23 bases unmatched. The CDR3 has 19 amino acids. Germline CDR1 reads SEHNR; CDR2 reads FQNEAQ (reference sequence). The CDR3 reads CASSQQNIRGLLWGAEAFF. CDR3 nucleotides: TGTGCCAGCAGCCAACAAAATATCAGGGGGCTTCTTTGGGGGGCTGAAGCTTTCTTT. The full variable domain, in which reference TRBV7-9 and TRBJ1-1 provide the parts outside the CDR3, is DTGVSQNPRHKITKRGQNVTFRCDPISEHNRLYWYRQTLGQGPEFLTYFQNEAQLEKSRLLSDRFSAERPKGSFSTLEIQRTEQGDSAMYLCASSQQNIRGLLWGAEAFFGQGTRLTVV.

This chain uses TRBV9 with TRBJ1-2, with D unresolved. Trimming removed 3 bases from V and 1 base from J, with 10 bases in between. This CDR3 comprises 14 residues. CDR1 is SGDLS, CDR2 YYNGEE, per germline. CDR3 loop: CASSASGYNYGYTF. Here the CDR3 DNA reads TGTGCCAGCAGCGCCTCGGGGTATAACTATGGCTACACCTTC.

The chain employs TRBV30 and TRBJ2-2, with D perhaps matching TRBD2 (6 bases). The CDR3 has 14 amino acids. Germline V gene sequence: CDR1 GTSNPN, CDR2 SVGIG (reference sequence). The V end lost 3 bases, the J end lost 2 bases, and 10 bases lay between the germline ends. The CDR3 coding sequence is TGTGCCTGGAGCGGACTATTAAACACCGGGGAGCTGTTTTTT. Its protein is CAWSGLLNTGELFF.

The rearrangement joins TRBV28 to TRBJ2-7; 9 bases are shared with TRBD1. Germline assignment: CDR1 MDHEN and CDR2 SYDVKM. J lost 4 bases, V lost 3 bases, and 7 bases had no gene match. This CDR3 region has 15 residues. The CDR3 loop is CASSFGGTGSYEQYF. CDR3 in DNA: TGTGCCAGCAGTTTTGGCGGGACAGGGTCATACGAGCAGTACTTC.

The rearrangement joins TRBV19 to TRBJ1-1; D unclear. Germline values: CDR1 LNHDA, CDR2 SQIVND (reference sequence). Trimming cost V 2 bases and J 0 bases, with 4 bases left between them. The CDR3 consists of 13 residues. Here the CDR3 reads CASSILLNTEAFF. The CDR3 coding sequence is TGTGCCAGTAGTATACTACTGAACACTGAAGCTTTCTTT.

The chain couples TRBV9 to TRBJ2-1; TRBD2 matches 11 bases. Germline assignment: CDR1 SGDLS and CDR2 YYNGEE. The junction had 11 bases not matched to a gene; V was cut back by 3 bases and J by 6 bases. This CDR3 comprises 17 residues. The CDR3 loop reads CASSGTSGRWVTNEQFF. The CDR3 DNA follows: TGTGCCAGCAGCGGCACTAGCGGGAGATGGGTCACCAATGAGCAGTTCTTC.

The chain recombines TRBV4-3 with TRBJ2-5; possible D gene TRBD1, 6 bases. The germline V gene encodes CDR1 LGHNA and CDR2 YSLEER. The CDR3 loop spans 13 amino acids. Between the trimmed V and J ends, which lost 4 bases and 5 bases, there was a span of 11 bases. The CDR3 protein is CASSRGQGETQYF. The CDR3 DNA reads TGCGCCAGCAGCCGGGGGCAGGGGGAGACCCAGTACTTC.

CDR3 DNA sequence: TGTGCCAGCAGCCCGGGGACAGGGGTCGCCGGGGAGCTGTTTTTT. The encoded protein is CASSPGTGVAGELFF. J is TRBJ2-2 and V is TRBV5-6; 10 positions agree with TRBD1. V gave up 4 bases and J gave up 6 bases; unmatched junction bases: 6. CDR3 size: 15 residues. Looked up from germline, CDR1 is SGHDT and CDR2 is YYEEEE.

CDR3 in amino acids: CASSYYGQYGYTF. In DNA, the CDR3 is TGTGCCAGCAGCTACTACGGACAGTATGGCTACACCTTC. The gene calls are TRBV7-2 and TRBJ1-2, with D perhaps TRBD1 (6 bases). Trimming left V 4 bases short and J 5 bases short, with 11 bases between. The CDR3 runs to 13 residues. From germline, CDR1 is SGHTA and CDR2 FQGNSA.

V usage is TRBV25-1 and J usage is TRBJ1-1; D remains ambiguous. V lost 4 bases to trimming and J lost 0 bases, with 6 bases between them. CDR1 MGHDK and CDR2 SYGVNS come from the germline V gene. CDR3 size: 13 residues. CDR3 in DNA: TGTGCCAGCAGTGTTAAAATGAACACTGAAGCTTTCTTT. It yields the protein CASSVKMNTEAFF.

A few counts support this clone. The CDR3 sequence is CASSLPGLNTEAFF. As DNA, the CDR3 is TGTGCCAGCAGTTTACCGGGATTGAACACTGAAGCTTTCTTT. V usage is TRBV27 and J usage is TRBJ1-1; D gene uncertain. Trimming cost V 2 bases and J 0 bases, with 7 bases left between them. Germline CDR1 MNHEY, CDR2 SMNVEV (reference sequence). The CDR3 has 14 amino acids.

The chain links TRBV19 to TRBJ2-1; D perhaps matches TRBD1 (5 bases). This CDR3 comprises 12 residues. V was trimmed by 5 bases and J by 9 bases, leaving 11 bases between them. In germline, CDR1 is LNHDA, CDR2 SQIVND (reference sequence). Here the CDR3 reads CASSQQGSEQFF. CDR3 nucleotide sequence: TGTGCCAGTAGTCAGCAGGGAAGTGAGCAGTTCTTC.